This entry concerns a single T cell receptor (beta chain). The CDR3 regions of TCR beta were amplified from RNA transcripts. RT-PCR in the first round (using the HTBI primer set) targeted the TCR CDR3. Using its own MiXCR run on the multiplex PCR reads, TCRdb lists one record per CDR3 protein. Among roughly 280,000 distinct CDR3 sequences listed, about 20% were seen once. Fresh peripheral blood, under 13 ml, was the source of the PBMCs. This record belongs to a study of T cells in Graves' hyperthyroidism and ophthalmopathy. This clonotype was sampled from a man younger than 40 with Graves' ophthalmopathy. Sample: blood.

CDR3 sequence (DNA): TGTGCCAGCAGCCCCGGACCCATCCCCAATGAGCAGTTCTTC. This translates into CASSPGPIPNEQFF. The chain combines TRBV7-3 with TRBJ2-1; D remains ambiguous. V lost 5 bases and J 6 bases, leaving 14 bases between the germline ends. CDR1 is SGHTA, CDR2 FQGTGA, per germline. This CDR3 has 14 amino acids.